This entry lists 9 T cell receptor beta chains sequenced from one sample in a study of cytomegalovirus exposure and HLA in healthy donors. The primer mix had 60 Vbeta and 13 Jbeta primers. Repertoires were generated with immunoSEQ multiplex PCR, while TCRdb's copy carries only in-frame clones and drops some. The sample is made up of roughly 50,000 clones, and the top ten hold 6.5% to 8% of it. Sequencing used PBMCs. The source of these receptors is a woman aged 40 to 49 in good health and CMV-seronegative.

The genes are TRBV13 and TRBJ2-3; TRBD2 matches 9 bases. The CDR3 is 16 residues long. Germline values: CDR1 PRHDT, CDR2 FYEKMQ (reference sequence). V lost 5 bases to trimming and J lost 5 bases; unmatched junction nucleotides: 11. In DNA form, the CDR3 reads TGTGCCAGCAGCCCACTCCTAGCGGGGTGGGTAGATACGCAGTATTTT. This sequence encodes CASSPLLAGWVDTQYF.

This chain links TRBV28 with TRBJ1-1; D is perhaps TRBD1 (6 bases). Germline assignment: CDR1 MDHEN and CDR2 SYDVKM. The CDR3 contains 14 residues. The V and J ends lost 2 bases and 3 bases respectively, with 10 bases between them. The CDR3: CASSLARGYTEAFF. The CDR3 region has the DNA TGTGCCAGCAGTTTAGCCAGGGGCTACACTGAAGCTTTCTTT.

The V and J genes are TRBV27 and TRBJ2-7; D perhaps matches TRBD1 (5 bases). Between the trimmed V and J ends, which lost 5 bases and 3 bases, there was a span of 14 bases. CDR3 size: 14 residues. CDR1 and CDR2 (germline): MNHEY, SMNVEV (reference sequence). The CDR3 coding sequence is TGTGCCAGCAGTCCGACAGTTCCTATCTACGAGCAGTACTTC. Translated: CASSPTVPIYEQYF.

The CDR3 sequence is CAGIPRRGVDGEAFF. The CDR3 nucleotides are TGTGCCGGAATTCCAAGGCGGGGAGTTGATGGTGAAGCTTTCTTT. The gene calls are TRBV30 and TRBJ1-1; D remains ambiguous. Per the germline V gene, CDR1 is GTSNPN and CDR2 is SVGIG (reference sequence). The CDR3 has 15 residues. The V gene lost 8 bases and the J gene lost 7 bases, with 26 bases spanning the gap. Full variable domain (remainder filled in from reference TRBV30 and TRBJ1-1): SQTIHQWPATLVQPVGSPLSLECTVEGTSNPNLYWYRQAAGRGLQLLFYSVGIGQISSEVPQNLSASRPQDRQFILSSKKLLLSDSGFYLCAGIPRRGVDGEAFFGQGTRLTVV.

In DNA, the CDR3 is TGTGCCAGCTCACCTTCAGGGGGCATCGTTCAGCCCCAGCATTTT. Protein sequence: CASSPSGGIVQPQHF. This chain links TRBV18 with TRBJ1-5; TRBD1 agrees at 8 bases. J gave up 6 bases and V 3 bases, and 7 bases lay outside the gene matches. The CDR3 has 15 residues. CDR1 KGHSH and CDR2 LQKENI come from the germline V gene.

CDR3 DNA: TGCGCCAGCAGCTTGGGAACCGACAGGCAGGTTTATAATTCACCCCTCCACTTT. The encoded protein is CASSLGTDRQVYNSPLHF. The chain uses TRBV5-1 and TRBJ1-6, with D possibly matching TRBD1 (6 bases). Germline V CDR1 and CDR2: SGHRS, YFSETQ. V was shortened by 0 bases and J by 4 bases, with 17 bases between the two germline ends. This CDR3 has 18 amino acids.

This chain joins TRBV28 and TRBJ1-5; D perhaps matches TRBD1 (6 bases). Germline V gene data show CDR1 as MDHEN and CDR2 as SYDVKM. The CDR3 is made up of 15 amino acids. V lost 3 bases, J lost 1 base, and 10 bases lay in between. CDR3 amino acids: CASSFSDRSNQPQHF. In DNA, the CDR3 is TGTGCCAGCAGTTTCTCAGACAGGAGCAATCAGCCCCAGCATTTT.

The CDR3 region is CASSSWTGLGYTF. CDR3 DNA: TGTGCCAGCAGCTCCTGGACAGGGCTCGGCTACACCTTC. The chain uses TRBV28 and TRBJ1-2; TRBD1 matches 8 bases. Germline V gene sequence: CDR1 MDHEN, CDR2 SYDVKM. Unmatched junction bases numbered 8, after V lost 6 bases and J lost 8 bases. The length of the CDR3 is 13 residues.

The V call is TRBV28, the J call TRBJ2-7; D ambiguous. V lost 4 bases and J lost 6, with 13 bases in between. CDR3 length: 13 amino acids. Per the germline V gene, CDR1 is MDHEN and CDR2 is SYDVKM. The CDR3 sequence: CASSSPSASEQYF. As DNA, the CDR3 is TGTGCCAGCAGTTCCCCCAGCGCCTCCGAGCAGTACTTC.